One sample yielded the 17 T cell receptor beta chains listed below, sequenced in a study of T cell repertoires in cytomegalovirus infection. From the reads, TCRdb called clonotypes with MiXCR, one entry per CDR3 protein. The sample lists about 260,000 distinct CDR3 sequences; approximately 13% were seen once. The sequenced material came from PBMCs. These receptors came from a human donor in good health (CMV status not recorded). Some clones in this sample may be carry-over from other donors' samples.

This clonotype has only a few counts. The chain uses TRBV20-1 and TRBJ2-1; tentatively, D is TRBD1 or TRBD2 (5 bases each). The V end was cut by 3 bases, the J end by 5 bases, with 14 bases between. There are 14 residues in the CDR3. Germline V gene lookup returns CDR1 DFQATT and CDR2 SNEGSKA (reference sequence). CDR3 amino acids: CSASFDGDHNEQFF. CDR3 sequence (DNA): TGCAGTGCTAGCTTTGACGGGGACCACAATGAGCAGTTCTTC.

This clonotype was found many times. The CDR3 DNA reads TGTGCCAGCAGTTACACAGGGGCAGAGACCCAGTACTTC. Translating it yields CASSYTGAETQYF. The V gene is TRBV6-2 or TRBV6-3, the J gene TRBJ2-5; TRBD1 agrees at 7 bases. The CDR3 totals 13 residues. V trimming: 2 bases; J trimming: 4 bases; junction bases outside the gene matches: 1. CDR1 MNHEY and CDR2 SVGEGT come from the germline V gene.

This clonotype has just one count. This chain uses TRBV6-5 with TRBJ2-5; the match to TRBD2 covers 7 bases. Germline loops: CDR1 MNHEY, CDR2 SVGAGI. The V segment lost 4 bases and the J segment 2 bases; nucleotides outside the gene matches: 7. CDR3 length: 15 residues. This chain's CDR3 is CASSFASGTQETQYF. As DNA, the CDR3 is TGTGCCAGCAGTTTTGCTAGCGGCACACAAGAGACCCAGTACTTC.

This clonotype has at least ten counts. This rearrangement joins TRBV7-3 to TRBJ2-7; 11 bases fit TRBD2. Per germline, CDR1 SGHTA and CDR2 FQGTGA. The length of the CDR3 is 15 residues. Trimming cost V 5 bases and J 3 bases; bases outside gene matches: 6. The CDR3: CASSQTSGVDYEQYF. CDR3 coding DNA: TGTGCCAGCAGCCAGACTAGCGGGGTGGACTACGAGCAGTACTTC.

The chain has TRBV5-4 and TRBJ1-1; 7 bases are shared with TRBD1. V lost 9 bases, J lost 0 bases, and 5 bases stayed unmatched. From germline, CDR1 is SGHNT and CDR2 YYREEE (reference sequence). The CDR3 contains 13 residues. The CDR3 DNA is TGTGCCACCTCGACAGGGATGAACACTGAAGCTTTCTTT. This sequence encodes CATSTGMNTEAFF.

Comment on this clonotype: This may be a read error, as it is one base from a much larger clone. V and J are TRBV7-2 and TRBJ1-1; unclear D gene. Looked up from germline, CDR1 is SGHTA and CDR2 is FQGNSA. The CDR3 sequence is 13 residues long. DNA of the CDR3: TGTGCCAGCAGCTTATCGGTCGTGGCGGAAGCTCTCTTT. Protein sequence: CASSLSVVAEALF.

This chain links TRBV23-1 with TRBJ1-5; D is uncertain. TRBV23-1 is given ORF status, its function remaining uncertain. The CDR3 loop spans 13 amino acids. The ends were cut back, 0 bases at V and 5 bases at J, with 5 bases in the middle. CDR3 coding DNA: TGCGCCAGCAGTCAATCTCACGATCAGCCCCAGCATTTT. Its translation is CASSQSHDQPQHF.

The V gene is TRBV19, the J gene TRBJ2-5; maybe TRBD2 (5 bases). The CDR3 has 14 residues. CDR1 is LNHDA and CDR2 is SQIVND in the germline V gene (reference sequence). V was cut by 7 bases and J by 4 bases, with 16 bases left in between. The CDR3 DNA sequence: TGTGCCAGTAAGGAGCCGGGAAGGAGAGAGACCCAGTACTTC. Residues: CASKEPGRRETQYF. Full variable domain (outside the CDR3, taken from reference TRBV19 and TRBJ2-5): DGGITQSPKYLFRKEGQNVTLSCEQNLNHDAMYWYRQDPGQGLRLIYYSQIVNDFQKGDIAEGYSVSREKKESFPLTVTSAQKNPTAFYLCASKEPGRRETQYFGPGTRLLVL.

This clonotype has a handful of counts. The CDR3 bases are TGTGCCAGCAGTGGGGTCATGACTAATGAAAAACTGTTTTTT. Amino acid sequence: CASSGVMTNEKLFF. The chain joins TRBV2 to TRBJ1-4; no definite D call. V dropped 4 bases and J dropped 2 bases, with 8 bases sitting between them. The CDR3 is 14 residues long. CDR1 is SNHLY and CDR2 is FYNNEI in the germline V gene. Looking up the rest from reference TRBV2 and TRBJ1-4 gives the full variable domain: EPEVTQTPSHQVTQMGQEVILRCVPISNHLYFYWYRQILGQKVEFLVSFYNNEISEKSEIFDDQFSVERPDGSNFTLKIRSTKLEDSAMYFCASSGVMTNEKLFFGSGTQLSVL.

This clonotype was seen many times. The chain couples TRBV7-2 to TRBJ2-2; D not certain. Germline CDR1 reads SGHTA; CDR2 reads FQGNSA. Deletions cut 5 bases from V and 6 bases from J, with 7 bases between. The length of the CDR3 is 12 residues. CDR3 in DNA: TGTGCCAGCAGCCCGAAGCCCGGGGAGCTGTTTTTT. This codes for CASSPKPGELFF.

This clonotype was found a few times. The V gene is TRBV19, the J gene TRBJ1-2; 12 bases line up with TRBD1. V shed 9 bases, J shed 7 bases, and the junction held 15 bases outside the gene matches. From germline, CDR1 is LNHDA and CDR2 SQIVND (reference sequence). The CDR3 contains 16 residues. CDR3 DNA: TGTGCCAGCACAGGAATGACCGGGACAGGGGGCTCTGGCTACACCTTC. Encoded protein: CASTGMTGTGGSGYTF.

The table lists this clonotype with a few counts. The chain links TRBV20-1 to TRBJ1-6, with a possible D match to TRBD1 (5 bases). Germline values: CDR1 DFQATT, CDR2 SNEGSKA (reference sequence). The CDR3 contains 15 residues. Deletions cut 2 bases from V and 8 bases from J, with 16 bases between. The CDR3 is CSARRDSGGDSPLHF. The CDR3 DNA is TGCAGTGCTAGAAGGGACTCCGGGGGTGATTCACCCCTCCACTTT.

At least ten counts were recorded for this clonotype. The chain employs TRBV19 and TRBJ2-4; possibly TRBD1 for D (6 bases). This CDR3 contains 14 residues. Germline loops: CDR1 LNHDA, CDR2 SQIVND (reference sequence). Trimming left V 0 bases short and J 6 bases short, with 9 bases between. The CDR3 sequence: CASSIDLQGNIQYF. The CDR3 DNA follows: TGTGCCAGTAGTATAGATCTACAGGGAAACATTCAGTACTTC.

V and J are TRBV3-1 and TRBJ1-1; no clear D gene. Germline V CDR1 and CDR2: LGHDT, YNNKEL (reference sequence). Trimming removed 0 bases at V and 0 bases at J, with 17 bases between. The CDR3 totals 18 residues. CDR3 coding DNA: TGTGCCAGCAGCCAAGATCGCCTTCCGGCCCCTATGAACACTGAAGCTTTCTTT. This codes for CASSQDRLPAPMNTEAFF.

The table lists this clonotype with a few counts. The chain joins TRBV10-3 to TRBJ1-1; no definite D call. The CDR3 runs to 13 residues. V was pared by 5 bases and J by 2 bases, with 9 bases between. Germline values: CDR1 ENHRY, CDR2 SYGVKD. The CDR3 reads CAISPRANTEAFF. The DNA for the CDR3 is TGTGCCATCAGTCCCCGGGCCAACACTGAAGCTTTCTTT.

V usage is TRBV7-9 and J usage is TRBJ1-2, with D perhaps TRBD1 (5 bases). This CDR3 has 11 residues. Trimming removed 5 bases from V and 8 bases from J, with 9 bases in between. Germline CDR1 SEHNR, CDR2 FQNEAQ (reference sequence). In DNA form, the CDR3 reads TGTGCCAGCAGCCCGGCAGGGGGCTACACCTTC. Translation: CASSPAGGYTF. Variable domain in full (rest from reference TRBV7-9 and TRBJ1-2): DTGVSQNPRHKITKRGQNVTFRCDPISEHNRLYWYRQTLGQGPEFLTYFQNEAQLEKSRLLSDRFSAERPKGSFSTLEIQRTEQGDSAMYLCASSPAGGYTFGSGTRLTVV.

This clonotype was seen more than once but under ten times. This chain joins TRBV20-1 and TRBJ2-2; D is ambiguous. This CDR3 is 13 amino acids long. Germline-derived CDR1 and CDR2 are DFQATT and SNEGSKA (reference sequence). The V gene lost 4 bases and the J gene lost 6 bases, with 12 bases spanning the gap. CDR3 residues: CSATQYTAGELFF. The CDR3 DNA sequence: TGCAGTGCTACCCAATACACCGCCGGGGAGCTGTTTTTT.